This record concerns one TCR beta chain sequence. The CDR3 is cut off 3 residues early in the read; its end comes from the germline J gene. The data were produced by immunoSEQ multiplex PCR, yet TCRdb's version contains in-frame clones alone and is incomplete. This sample comprises some 32,000 clones, none seen once only. This sample is drawn from a study of T cell clonality in common variable immunodeficiency. The V gene's germline CDR1 is SNHLY and CDR2 FYNNEI. The ends lost 2 bases at V and 2 bases at J; junction bases unmatched: 1. This CDR3 has 14 amino acids. Sequencing input: peripheral blood mononuclear cells. The V gene is TRBV2, the J gene TRBJ1-2; 8 positions match TRBD1. This TCR was sampled from a person between 18 and 75 years old in good health. Here the CDR3 reads CASSEQGANYGYTF. The covered CDR3 bases are TGTGCCAGCAGTGAACAGGGGGCAAACTATGGC.